The text below deals with one TCR beta chain. This entry comes from a study of blood T cell repertoires in COVID-19. About the research overall: From the United States, Italy and Spain came samples of acute and convalescent COVID-19. T cells, B-cell-depleted T cells, or PBMCs supplied cDNA or gDNA.

CDR3 length equals 17 residues. The ends lost 5 bases at V and 4 bases at J; junction bases unmatched: 10. Germline V gene data show CDR1 as SGHAT and CDR2 as FQNNGV. Source study methods: The authors estimated nucleated cell counts from reference gene primer amplification. Libraries were prepared by immunoSEQ multiplex PCR; TCRdb keeps only in-frame clonotypes and omits some of them. V and J calls and clone size are given by that table; D and trimming were obtained from the DNA. Found here are 70,000 to 95,000 clones, around 90% of them singletons; the top ten hold roughly 5%. This chain joins TRBV11-2 and TRBJ2-7; TRBD2 matches 14 bases. What was sequenced was peripheral blood. The TCR was taken from an elderly woman with active COVID-19. CDR3 loop: CASSVTGTSGRGYEQYF. DNA of the CDR3: TGTGCCAGCAGCGTAACCGGGACTAGCGGGAGAGGGTACGAGCAGTACTTC.